The rows below give T cell receptor beta chains drawn from one sample of a study of regulatory T cells in long-lasting Graves disease. TCRdb processed the multiplex PCR reads anew with MiXCR; each CDR3 protein has one entry. This repertoire shows hundreds of thousands of distinct CDR3 sequences, roughly 16% found once; its top ten account for around a fifth. The specimen comprised peripheral blood mononuclear cells (PBMCs), sampled at new diagnosis, from a patient treated with antithyroid drugs. Receptor source: a female donor with Graves disease. Both conserved end residues are part of each CDR3. A D gene is named only where the DNA matches it firmly. Clone sizes are given selectively: once, few, many, or a class where the clone is expanded.

CDR3 | DNA | size | J | D | V | length
CASSFLGGHEQYF | TGTGCCAGCAGTTTCCTCGGGGGCCACGAGCAGTACTTC | many | TRBJ2-7 | NA | TRBV12-3/TRBV12-4 | 13
CSARVPGYGNTIYF | TGCAGTGCTAGAGTTCCCGGATACGGAAACACCATATATTTT | NA | TRBJ1-3 | NA | TRBV20-1 | 14
CASSLDLRAQSGGRAYEQFF | TGTGCCAGCAGTTTAGATTTGCGGGCACAGAGTGGCGGGAGGGCCTATGAGCAGTTCTTC | few | TRBJ2-1 | TRBD2 | TRBV28 | 20
CAWSSFGRLAKNIQYF | TGTGCCTGGAGCTCTTTTGGCAGATTAGCCAAAAACATTCAGTACTTC | many | TRBJ2-4 | NA | TRBV30 | 16
CASSLRGRANVLTF | TGTGCCAGCAGCCTCCGGGGGCGGGCCAACGTCCTGACTTTC | many | TRBJ2-6 | NA | TRBV7-2 | 14
CSARRGDTDEKLFF | TGCAGTGCTCGCCGTGGGGATACGGATGAAAAACTGTTTTTT | many | TRBJ1-4 | NA | TRBV20-1 | 14
CASSDTSGLADYGYTF | TGTGCCAGCAGTGACACTTCGGGTCTGGCTGACTATGGCTACACCTTC | NA | TRBJ1-2 | NA | TRBV2 | 16
CASSLGGLEAFF | TGTGCCAGCAGCTTAGGTGGACTTGAAGCTTTCTTT | few | TRBJ1-1 | NA | TRBV7-9 | 12
CASGTGIYYGYTF | TGTGCCAGCGGAACCGGGATCTACTATGGCTACACCTTC | many | TRBJ1-2 | NA | TRBV6-2/TRBV6-3 | 13
CASSLLAGESGELFF | TGCGCCAGCAGCTTGCTAGCGGGAGAGTCCGGGGAGCTGTTTTTT | few | TRBJ2-2 | TRBD2 | TRBV5-1 | 15
CASSSYTDTEAFF | TGTGCCAGCAGCTCCTACACTGACACTGAAGCTTTCTTT | many | TRBJ1-1 | NA | TRBV13 | 13
CASSPGLAGLNEQFF | TGTGCCAGCAGCCCGGGACTAGCGGGACTCAATGAGCAGTTCTTC | many | TRBJ2-1 | TRBD2 | TRBV7-3 | 15
CATSDLQGYEQYF | TGTGCCACCAGTGATTTGCAAGGTTACGAGCAGTACTTC | many | TRBJ2-7 | NA | TRBV24-1 | 13
CSVAGGISTDTQYF | TGCAGCGTTGCGGGGGGTATTAGCACAGATACGCAGTATTTT | many | TRBJ2-3 | TRBD2 | TRBV29-1 | 14
CAATEDSTDTQYF | TGTGCCGCGACGGAGGATAGCACAGATACGCAGTATTTT | few | TRBJ2-3 | NA | TRBV25-1 | 13
CASSRGGSDGVYGYTF | TGCGCCAGCAGCCGGGGGGGCAGCGACGGCGTCTATGGCTACACCTTC | NA | TRBJ1-2 | NA | TRBV4-3 | 16
CASSQRQQNTEAFF | TGTGCCAGCAGCCAAAGACAGCAGAACACTGAAGCTTTCTTT | many | TRBJ1-1 | NA | TRBV3-1 | 14
CAIGQGKMTEAFF | TGTGCCATCGGACAGGGAAAGATGACTGAAGCTTTCTTT | many | TRBJ1-1 | TRBD1 | TRBV10-3 | 13
CATAVGTARETQYF | TGTGCCACGGCCGTGGGAACAGCTCGAGAGACCCAGTACTTC | many | TRBJ2-5 | NA | TRBV10-3 | 14
CSAPEGTGDVNEKLFF | TGCAGTGCCCCAGAGGGAACAGGGGATGTTAATGAAAAACTGTTTTTT | many | TRBJ1-4 | TRBD1 | TRBV20-1 | 16
CASSLGPPAGYTF | TGTGCCAGCAGCTTAGGCCCTCCTGCGGGCTACACCTTC | few | TRBJ1-2 | NA | TRBV13 | 13
CASSRRQGRLSGANVLTF | TGTGCCAGCAGTCGGCGACAGGGGAGGTTGTCAGGGGCCAACGTCCTGACTTTC | few | TRBJ2-6 | TRBD1 | TRBV12-3/TRBV12-4 | 18
CASSSSQGAGNTIYF | TGTGCCAGCAGCTCATCACAGGGAGCTGGAAACACCATATATTTT | NA | TRBJ1-3 | NA | TRBV9 | 15
CASSLGRDSRYEQYF | TGTGCCAGCAGCTTAGGCCGGGACAGCCGCTACGAGCAGTACTTC | many | TRBJ2-7 | TRBD1 | TRBV13 | 15
CASTSPGLAGAYEQYF | TGTGCCAGCACTTCGCCGGGACTAGCGGGAGCTTACGAGCAGTACTTC | few | TRBJ2-7 | TRBD2 | TRBV6-2/TRBV6-3 | 16
CATSRDSQINQPQHF | TGTGCCACCAGCAGAGATTCACAGATTAATCAGCCCCAGCATTTT | few | TRBJ1-5 | NA | TRBV15 | 15
CASSTGHPYNEQFF | TGTGCCAGCAGTACGGGACACCCGTACAATGAGCAGTTCTTC | few | TRBJ2-1 | NA | TRBV12-3/TRBV12-4 | 14
CASREGDRNTEAFF | TGTGCCAGCAGAGAGGGTGACAGGAACACTGAAGCTTTCTTT | many | TRBJ1-1 | NA | TRBV6-2/TRBV6-3 | 14
CASGLVIYEDRGGVRSTEAFF | TGTGCTAGTGGTTTGGTCATCTATGAAGACAGGGGAGGGGTGCGGAGCACTGAAGCTTTCTTT | once | TRBJ1-1 | TRBD1 | TRBV12-5 | 21
CASSLQGVIYEQYF | TGTGCCAGCAGCTTACAGGGGGTCATCTACGAGCAGTACTTC | many | TRBJ2-7 | TRBD1 | TRBV27 | 14
CASSLGTSTDTQYF | TGTGCCAGCAGCCTCGGGACTAGCACAGATACGCAGTATTTT | medium-sized | TRBJ2-3 | NA | TRBV2 | 14
CASKKWGFTGELFF | TGTGCCAGCAAAAAGTGGGGGTTTACCGGGGAGCTGTTTTTT | few | TRBJ2-2 | NA | TRBV6-1 | 14
CASQTTPPYEQYF | TGTGCCAGCCAAACTACACCTCCCTACGAGCAGTACTTC | NA | TRBJ2-7 | NA | TRBV18 | 13
CASSLGTSGRFEQFF | TGTGCCAGCAGCTTAGGGACTAGCGGGAGGTTTGAGCAGTTCTTC | NA | TRBJ2-1 | TRBD2 | TRBV7-2 | 15
CASSPQGQGWSEAFF | TGTGCCAGCAGTCCCCAGGGACAGGGGTGGTCTGAAGCTTTCTTT | many | TRBJ1-1 | TRBD1 | TRBV27 | 15
CSARGPSGSFQYF | TGCAGTGCTAGGGGACCTAGCGGGAGTTTTCAGTACTTC | many | TRBJ2-7 | TRBD2 | TRBV20-1 | 13
CASANTEAFF | TGTGCCAGCGCGAACACTGAAGCTTTCTTT | many | TRBJ1-1 | NA | TRBV2 | 10
CASGAQGGNDSPLHF | TGTGCCAGCGGAGCTCAAGGGGGCAATGATTCACCCCTCCACTTT | NA | TRBJ1-6 | TRBD1 | TRBV7-3 | 15
CASRPPGTATQETQYF | TGTGCCAGCAGACCCCCCGGGACAGCAACGCAAGAGACCCAGTACTTC | few | TRBJ2-5 | TRBD1 | TRBV6-1 | 16
CASSPSRYTEAFF | TGTGCCAGCAGCCCGTCTCGGTACACTGAAGCTTTCTTT | NA | TRBJ1-1 | NA | TRBV7-9 | 13
CASSPNYEQYF | TGTGCCAGCAGTCCAAACTACGAGCAGTACTTC | many | TRBJ2-7 | NA | TRBV7-2 | 11
CATSRGAGNEQFF | TGTGCCACGTCTCGGGGGGCCGGCAATGAGCAGTTCTTC | many | TRBJ2-1 | NA | TRBV7-3 | 13
CATHRGGVGYNEQFF | TGTGCCACACACCGAGGGGGGGTGGGGTACAATGAGCAGTTCTTC | many | TRBJ2-1 | NA | TRBV5-5 | 15
CASSPQPGLAFNEQFF | TGTGCCAGCAGCCCGCAGCCGGGACTAGCTTTCAATGAGCAGTTCTTC | few | TRBJ2-1 | TRBD2 | TRBV7-3 | 16
CASSPSTGGQPQHF | TGTGCCAGCAGCCCGTCGACAGGGGGACAGCCCCAGCATTTT | NA | TRBJ1-5 | TRBD1 | TRBV11-2 | 14
CASSQQDLYGYTF | TGTGCCAGCAGCCAGCAGGACCTCTATGGCTACACCTTC | NA | TRBJ1-2 | NA | TRBV7-2 | 13
CASSAGQAGANVLTF | TGTGCCAGCAGTGCTGGGCAGGCCGGGGCCAACGTCCTGACTTTC | few | TRBJ2-6 | NA | TRBV6-4 | 15
CASSPHGSDTQYF | TGTGCCAGCAGTCCCCATGGGTCAGATACGCAGTATTTT | NA | TRBJ2-3 | NA | TRBV27 | 13
CSARDLAGEGNTIYF | TGCAGTGCTAGAGATCTGGCAGGGGAGGGAAACACCATATATTTT | few | TRBJ1-3 | NA | TRBV20-1 | 15
CASSESPGTFEAFF | TGTGCCAGCAGTGAATCGCCCGGGACCTTTGAAGCTTTCTTT | many | TRBJ1-1 | NA | TRBV2 | 14
CASSSRLGSRPDTQYF | TGTGCCAGCAGCTCACGACTAGGATCCCGCCCAGATACGCAGTATTTT | many | TRBJ2-3 | NA | TRBV7-2 | 16
CASSPPVSGTDQPQHF | TGTGCCAGCTCACCACCGGTTTCAGGGACGGATCAGCCCCAGCATTTT | NA | TRBJ1-5 | NA | TRBV18 | 16
CASSLGLGQGVSNQPQHF | TGTGCCAGCAGTTTAGGTCTGGGCCAAGGGGTAAGCAATCAGCCCCAGCATTTT | many | TRBJ1-5 | NA | TRBV12-3/TRBV12-4 | 18
CSARGLGGSSSYEQYF | TGCAGTGCTAGAGGCCTGGGAGGCTCCAGCTCCTACGAGCAGTACTTC | many | TRBJ2-7 | NA | TRBV20-1 | 16